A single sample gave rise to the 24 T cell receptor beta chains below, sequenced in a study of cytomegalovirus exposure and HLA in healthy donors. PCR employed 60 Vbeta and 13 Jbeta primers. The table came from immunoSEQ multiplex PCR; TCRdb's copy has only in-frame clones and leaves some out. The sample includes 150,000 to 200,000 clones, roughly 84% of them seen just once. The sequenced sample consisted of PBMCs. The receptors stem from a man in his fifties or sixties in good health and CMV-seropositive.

The DNA for the CDR3 is TGTGCCAGCAGCTCCTACGGGGGGGTATCGGAAAAACTGTTTTTT. Protein: CASSSYGGVSEKLFF. The chain links TRBV5-5 to TRBJ1-4; D might be TRBD1 (5 bases). The CDR3 is 15 residues long. Germline CDR1 and CDR2: SGHKS and YYEKEE (reference sequence). The ends were cut back, 3 bases at V and 8 bases at J, with 17 bases in the middle.

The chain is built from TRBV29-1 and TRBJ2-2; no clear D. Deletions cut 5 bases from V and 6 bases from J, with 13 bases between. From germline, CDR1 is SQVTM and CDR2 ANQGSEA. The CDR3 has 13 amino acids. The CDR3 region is CSVFDFNAGELFF. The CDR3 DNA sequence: TGCAGCGTTTTCGACTTTAATGCCGGGGAGCTGTTTTTT.

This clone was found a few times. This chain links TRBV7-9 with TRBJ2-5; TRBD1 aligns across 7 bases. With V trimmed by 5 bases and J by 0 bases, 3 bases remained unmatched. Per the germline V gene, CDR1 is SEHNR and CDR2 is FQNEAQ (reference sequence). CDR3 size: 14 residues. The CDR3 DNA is TGTGCCAGCAGCCCGGACAGGAACCAAGAGACCCAGTACTTC. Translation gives CASSPDRNQETQYF.

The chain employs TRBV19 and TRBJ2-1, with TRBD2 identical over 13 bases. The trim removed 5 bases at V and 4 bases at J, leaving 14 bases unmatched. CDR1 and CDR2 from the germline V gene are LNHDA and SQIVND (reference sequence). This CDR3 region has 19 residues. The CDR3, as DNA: TGTGCCAGTAGTCCCCCCCCTTGGACTAGCGGGAGAAAGTACAATGAGCAGTTCTTC. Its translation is CASSPPPWTSGRKYNEQFF.

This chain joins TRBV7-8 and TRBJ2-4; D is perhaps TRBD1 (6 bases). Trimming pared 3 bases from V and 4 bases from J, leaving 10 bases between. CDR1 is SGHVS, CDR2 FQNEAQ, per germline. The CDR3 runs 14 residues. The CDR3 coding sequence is TGTGCCAGCAGCTTGGGGCAGGGGAAAAACATTCAGTACTTC. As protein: CASSLGQGKNIQYF.

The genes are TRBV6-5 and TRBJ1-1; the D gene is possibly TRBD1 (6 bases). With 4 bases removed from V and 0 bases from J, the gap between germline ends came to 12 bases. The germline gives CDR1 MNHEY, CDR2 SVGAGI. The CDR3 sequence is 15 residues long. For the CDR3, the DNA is TGTGCCAGCAGTTCCGGACAGAACATGAACACTGAAGCTTTCTTT. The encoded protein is CASSSGQNMNTEAFF.

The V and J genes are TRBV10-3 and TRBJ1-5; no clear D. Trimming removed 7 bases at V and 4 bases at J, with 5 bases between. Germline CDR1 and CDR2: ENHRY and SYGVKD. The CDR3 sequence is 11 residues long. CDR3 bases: TGTGCCATCACCCCTAATCAGCCCCAGCATTTT. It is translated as CAITPNQPQHF.

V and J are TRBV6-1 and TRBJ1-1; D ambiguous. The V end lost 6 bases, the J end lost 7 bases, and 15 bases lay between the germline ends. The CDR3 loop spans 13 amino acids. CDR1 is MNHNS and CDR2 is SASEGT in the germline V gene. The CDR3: CASSLPIVVEAFF. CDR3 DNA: TGTGCCAGCAGCCTACCCATCGTGGTTGAAGCTTTCTTT.

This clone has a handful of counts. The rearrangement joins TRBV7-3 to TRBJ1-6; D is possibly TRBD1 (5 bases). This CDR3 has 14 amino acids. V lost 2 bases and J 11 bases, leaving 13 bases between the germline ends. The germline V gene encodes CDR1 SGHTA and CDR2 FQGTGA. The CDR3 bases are TGTGCCAGCAGCTTAGGGCAGGGCAAGGCACCCCTCCACTTT. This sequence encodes CASSLGQGKAPLHF.

CDR3 amino acids: CASSDQTGGDEQFF. The CDR3 region has the DNA TGTGCCAGCAGTGACCAGACAGGGGGCGATGAGCAGTTCTTC. The rearrangement joins TRBV6-4 to TRBJ2-1, with 10 bases identical to TRBD1. Germline-derived CDR1 and CDR2 are MRHNA and SNTAGT. The CDR3 is 14 residues long. The junction had 3 bases not matched to a gene; V was cut back by 2 bases and J by 8 bases.

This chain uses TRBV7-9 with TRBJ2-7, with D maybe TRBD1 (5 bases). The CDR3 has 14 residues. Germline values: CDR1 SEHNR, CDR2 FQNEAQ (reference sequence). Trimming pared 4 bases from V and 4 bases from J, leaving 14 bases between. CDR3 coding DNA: TGTGCCAGCAGCTGGGAAGGGGCAAGGTACGAGCAGTACTTC. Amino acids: CASSWEGARYEQYF.

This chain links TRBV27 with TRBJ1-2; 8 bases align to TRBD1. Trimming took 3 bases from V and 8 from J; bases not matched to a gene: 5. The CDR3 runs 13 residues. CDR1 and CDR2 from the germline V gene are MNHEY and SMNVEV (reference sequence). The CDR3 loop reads CASSFQGARGYTF. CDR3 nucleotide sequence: TGTGCCAGCAGTTTTCAGGGGGCGCGAGGCTACACCTTC.

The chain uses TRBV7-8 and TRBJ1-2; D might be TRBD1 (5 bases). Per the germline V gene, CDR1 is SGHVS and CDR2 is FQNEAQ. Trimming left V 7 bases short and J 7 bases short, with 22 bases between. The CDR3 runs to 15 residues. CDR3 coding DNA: TGTGCCAGCACACGGGCGAGAGGAGGGACGGTTGGCTACACCTTC. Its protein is CASTRARGGTVGYTF. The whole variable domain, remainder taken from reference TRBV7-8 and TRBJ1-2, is GAGVSQSPRYKVAKRGQDVALRCDPISGHVSLFWYQQALGQGPEFLTYFQNEAQLDKSGLPSDRFFAERPEGSVSTLKIQRTQQEDSAVYLCASTRARGGTVGYTFGSGTRLTVV.

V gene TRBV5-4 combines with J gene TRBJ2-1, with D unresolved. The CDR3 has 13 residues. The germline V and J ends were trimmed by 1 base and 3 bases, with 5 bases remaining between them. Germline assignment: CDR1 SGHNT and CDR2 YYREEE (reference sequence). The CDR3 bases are TGTGCCAGCAGCTTGTCAAACTACAATGAGCAGTTCTTC. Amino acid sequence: CASSLSNYNEQFF.

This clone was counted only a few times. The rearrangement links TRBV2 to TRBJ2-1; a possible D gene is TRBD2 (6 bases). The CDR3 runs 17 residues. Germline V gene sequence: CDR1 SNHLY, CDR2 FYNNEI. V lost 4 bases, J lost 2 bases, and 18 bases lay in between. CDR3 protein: CASSGGTFQRAYNEQFF. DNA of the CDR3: TGTGCCAGCAGTGGGGGGACTTTCCAAAGAGCCTACAATGAGCAGTTCTTC.

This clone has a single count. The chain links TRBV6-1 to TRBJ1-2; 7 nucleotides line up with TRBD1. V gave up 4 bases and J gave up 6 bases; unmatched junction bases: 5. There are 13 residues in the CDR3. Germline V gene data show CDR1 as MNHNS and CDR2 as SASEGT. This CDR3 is CASSGTGPNGYTF. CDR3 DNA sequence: TGTGCCAGCAGTGGGACAGGCCCAAATGGCTACACCTTC.

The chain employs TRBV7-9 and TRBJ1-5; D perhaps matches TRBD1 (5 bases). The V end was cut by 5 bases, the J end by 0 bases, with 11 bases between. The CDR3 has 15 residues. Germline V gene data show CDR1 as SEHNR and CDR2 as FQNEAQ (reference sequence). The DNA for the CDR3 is TGTGCCAGCAGCGGGCCGGGGGGTAGCAATCAGCCCCAGCATTTT. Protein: CASSGPGGSNQPQHF.

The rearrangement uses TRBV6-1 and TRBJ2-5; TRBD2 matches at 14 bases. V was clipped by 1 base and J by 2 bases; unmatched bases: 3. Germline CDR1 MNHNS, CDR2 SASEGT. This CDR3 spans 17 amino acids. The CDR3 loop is CASSEGLAGGIQETQYF. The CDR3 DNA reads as TGTGCCAGCAGTGAAGGACTAGCGGGGGGGATACAAGAGACCCAGTACTTC.

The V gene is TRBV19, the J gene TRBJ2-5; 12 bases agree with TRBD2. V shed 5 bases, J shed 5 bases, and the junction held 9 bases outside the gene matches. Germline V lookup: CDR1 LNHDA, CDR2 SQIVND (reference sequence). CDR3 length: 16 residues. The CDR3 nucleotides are TGTGCCAGTAGTCCTACTAGCGGGAGGACCCCCGAGACCCAGTACTTC. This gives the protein CASSPTSGRTPETQYF.

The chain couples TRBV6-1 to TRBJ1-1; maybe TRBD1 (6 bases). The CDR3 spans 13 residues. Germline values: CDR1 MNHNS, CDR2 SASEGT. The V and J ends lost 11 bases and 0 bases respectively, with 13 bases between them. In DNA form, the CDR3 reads TGTGCCGTAGGACAGCTGATGAACACTGAAGCTTTCTTT. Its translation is CAVGQLMNTEAFF.

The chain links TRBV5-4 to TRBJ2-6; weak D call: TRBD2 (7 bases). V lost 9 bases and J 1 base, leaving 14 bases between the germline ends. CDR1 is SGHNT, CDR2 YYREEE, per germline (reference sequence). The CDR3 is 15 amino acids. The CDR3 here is CATGGGGSGANVLTF. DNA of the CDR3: TGTGCCACAGGAGGGGGGGGGTCTGGGGCCAACGTCCTGACTTTC.

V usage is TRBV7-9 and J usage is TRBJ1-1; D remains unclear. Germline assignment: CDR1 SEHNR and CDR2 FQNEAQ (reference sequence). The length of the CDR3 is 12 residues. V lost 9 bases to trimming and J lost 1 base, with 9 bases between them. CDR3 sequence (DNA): TGTGCCAGTCTACAGCCGAACACTGAAGCTTTCTTT. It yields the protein CASLQPNTEAFF.

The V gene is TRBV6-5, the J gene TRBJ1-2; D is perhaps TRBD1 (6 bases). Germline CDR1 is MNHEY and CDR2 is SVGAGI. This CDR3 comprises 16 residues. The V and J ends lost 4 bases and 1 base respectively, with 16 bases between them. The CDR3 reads CASSSPDRTFNYGYTF. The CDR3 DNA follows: TGTGCCAGCAGTTCCCCAGACAGGACTTTTAACTATGGCTACACCTTC.

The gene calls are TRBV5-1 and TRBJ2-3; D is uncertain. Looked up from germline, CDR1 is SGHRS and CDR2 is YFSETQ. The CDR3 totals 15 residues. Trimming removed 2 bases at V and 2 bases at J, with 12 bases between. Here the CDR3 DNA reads TGCGCCAGCAGCTTTTACGGTTTCCCCACAGATACGCAGTATTTT. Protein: CASSFYGFPTDTQYF.